These T cell receptor beta chains were read from a single sample in a study of regulatory T cells in long-lasting Graves disease. Each CDR3 protein is one row after TCRdb ran MiXCR on the multiplex PCR reads. This sample has a few hundred thousand distinct CDR3 sequences, with roughly 10% found just once. The sample was also reused in another study, on T cells in Graves' hyperthyroidism and ophthalmopathy.

The source material was peripheral blood mononuclear cells (PBMCs), sampled at new diagnosis, from a patient treated with antithyroid drugs. Receptors originate from a woman under 30 with Graves disease. Each CDR3 is given with its conserved first and last residue. Fields, in order: V gene, clone size, CDR3 protein. Size tells how often a clone was seen (once, few, many) or the class of an expanded clone, and some rows leave it out.

v_call: TRBV5-6
clone_size: NA
cdr3_aa: CASSFGAGVTEAFF

v_call: TRBV11-1
clone_size: many
cdr3_aa: CANSLGGLNEQFF

v_call: TRBV20-1
clone_size: many
cdr3_aa: CSARDWTSGGSTGELFF

v_call: TRBV19
clone_size: many
cdr3_aa: CASRKGAEDTQYF

v_call: TRBV3-1
clone_size: few
cdr3_aa: CASSQDWRHGYTF

v_call: TRBV24-1
clone_size: few
cdr3_aa: CATEGEAGVNEQFF

v_call: TRBV29-1
clone_size: many
cdr3_aa: CSVEGEISGRKTYEQYF

v_call: TRBV29-1
clone_size: few
cdr3_aa: CSVWGGGQSYEQYF

v_call: TRBV6-1
clone_size: NA
cdr3_aa: CASTPRSGETQYF

v_call: TRBV24-1
clone_size: many
cdr3_aa: CATSDLRGDPTSGSPHEQFF

v_call: TRBV20-1
clone_size: many
cdr3_aa: CSARAPFEGRNEQFF

v_call: TRBV4-2
clone_size: NA
cdr3_aa: CASSTRDRVDTEAFF

v_call: TRBV20-1
clone_size: many
cdr3_aa: CSARTVLSSSYEQYF

v_call: TRBV29-1
clone_size: NA
cdr3_aa: CSAGPLPDTQYF

v_call: TRBV28
clone_size: many
cdr3_aa: CASSLEGPGSEQFF

v_call: TRBV12-5
clone_size: many
cdr3_aa: CASGLVGRRFGANTEAFF

v_call: TRBV29-1
clone_size: few
cdr3_aa: CRAWGPTTGELFF

v_call: TRBV7-7
clone_size: few
cdr3_aa: CASSYQGTGELFF

v_call: TRBV19
clone_size: once
cdr3_aa: CASSPTGRFSGGLFF

v_call: TRBV7-6
clone_size: many
cdr3_aa: CASSLARDSPYEQYF

v_call: TRBV7-2
clone_size: many
cdr3_aa: CASRQSYLHYGYTF

v_call: TRBV11-3
clone_size: many
cdr3_aa: CASSPESSVEEQFF

v_call: TRBV7-7
clone_size: many
cdr3_aa: CASSPYPVNTGELFF

v_call: TRBV2
clone_size: many
cdr3_aa: CASSVRQGPNYGYTF

v_call: TRBV7-2
clone_size: many
cdr3_aa: CASRAGGFQETQYF

v_call: TRBV29-1
clone_size: NA
cdr3_aa: CSGGDINQLGGKNIQYF

v_call: TRBV27
clone_size: many
cdr3_aa: CASTVGSYNSPLHF

v_call: TRBV5-1
clone_size: many
cdr3_aa: CASSLAGGGPREQYF

v_call: TRBV28
clone_size: many
cdr3_aa: CASSLLQTQPQHF

v_call: TRBV5-1
clone_size: many
cdr3_aa: CASSPTGPEAFF

v_call: TRBV30
clone_size: many
cdr3_aa: CAWDTGTVTSGNTIYF

v_call: TRBV6-1
clone_size: many
cdr3_aa: CASSEPGTGGNQPQHF